This TCR beta chain was sequenced during a study of CD8 T cells in Susac syndrome. Study details: Sequenced Susac syndrome patients included over 5 with active disease and under 10 who were in remission.

V lost 3 bases and J 2 bases, leaving 8 bases between the germline ends. This CDR3 is built from 12 residues. Germline lookup yields CDR1 DFQATT and CDR2 SNEGSKA (reference sequence). The RNA input was roughly 0.45 to 1 ug, and it was reverse transcribed with random hexamers. TCRdb re-analysed the immunoSEQ multiplex PCR reads in MiXCR, keeping a single row per CDR3 protein. The sample holds some 190,000 distinct CDR3 sequences, 85% to 95% seen once. The sequence derives from a human donor with Susac syndrome. The V gene is TRBV20-1, the J gene TRBJ2-7; no definite D call. The source material was CD4+ T cells from PBMCs. The CDR3 region is CSARRVTYEQYF. CDR3 in DNA: TGCAGTGCTAGGCGCGTAACCTACGAGCAGTACTTC.